This T cell receptor beta chain emerged from a study of T cell repertoires in cytomegalovirus infection. Overall study context: Recently identified HLA-C-restricted CMV epitopes and well-studied HLA-B-restricted CMV epitopes were used by the study. It can be stated that public TCR beta signatures indicated CMV infection as well as a matching HLA type.

This clonotype was counted only a few times. Its antigen is as yet unknown. TCRdb re-called the reads with MiXCR, one entry per CDR3 protein. This table has over 120,000 distinct CDR3 sequences, approximately 30% appearing once. With 3 bases clipped from V and 5 bases from J, the junction kept 4 bases outside the gene matches. This CDR3 is 14 amino acids long. In germline, CDR1 is MGHRA, CDR2 YSYEKL. Here the sequenced sample was CD8+ T cells from cultured PBMCs, taken from culture after CMV antigen stimulation. This chain joins TRBV4-1 and TRBJ2-5; 9 nucleotides align to TRBD1. The TCR originated in a human donor in good health (CMV status not recorded). Some clones in this sample may be carry-over from other donors' samples. The CDR3 sequence: CASSQGTGPETQYF. CDR3 nucleotides: TGCGCCAGCAGCCAGGGGACAGGGCCGGAGACCCAGTACTTC.